Listed here are 23 T cell receptor beta chains from one sample, sequenced in a study of blood T cells in healthy people across ages. The authors ran a second PCR of about 6 to 12 cycles using a sample-barcoded 5' primer and a J-beta primer mix. TCRdb used MiXCR to reprocess the 5' RACE reads, holding one entry per CDR3 protein. Seen here are about 590,000 distinct CDR3 sequences, under 30% observed once, and the top ten hold about 15%. The sequencing input was blood. The origin of the receptors is a woman of 80 years or more in good health.

This clonotype was seen only a few times. The V gene is TRBV29-1, the J gene TRBJ2-1, with 10 bases aligning to TRBD1. This CDR3 is built from 12 residues. Germline CDR1 and CDR2: SQVTM and ANQGSEA. V shed 7 bases and J 13 bases; nucleotides not matched to a gene: 10. DNA of the CDR3: TGCAGCGGGGTGGGGACAGGGGTCCAACAGTTCTTC. Its translation is CSGVGTGVQQFF.

This clonotype was recorded only once. The chain has TRBV12-3 or TRBV12-4 and TRBJ1-1, with 10 bases lining up with TRBD1. This CDR3 has 18 residues. With V trimmed by 0 bases and J by 2 bases, 9 bases remained unmatched. CDR3 nucleotides: TGTGCCAGCAGTTTAGCGACCGGGGGGACAGGGGCAAACACTGAAGCTTTCTTT. This sequence encodes CASSLATGGTGANTEAFF.

V usage is TRBV27 and J usage is TRBJ1-2; tentative D call: TRBD1 (6 bases). Germline CDR1 is MNHEY and CDR2 is SMNVEV (reference sequence). This CDR3 has 15 residues. V dropped 5 bases and J dropped 7 bases, with 20 bases sitting between them. CDR3 DNA: TGTGCCAGCAGTCCAGGGACACCCGGGGCTCGTGGCTACACCTTC. It specifies CASSPGTPGARGYTF.

This chain links TRBV5-1 with TRBJ1-1, with D maybe TRBD1 (5 bases). The CDR3 runs to 15 residues. Germline V gene sequence: CDR1 SGHRS, CDR2 YFSETQ. The V end was cut by 1 base, the J end by 1 base, with 11 bases between. CDR3 DNA sequence: TGCGCCAGCAGCTTGTTTCGTACAGGGAACACTGAAGCTTTCTTT. As protein: CASSLFRTGNTEAFF.

In the case of this clonotype: A much larger clone sits a single nucleotide away, making a read error possible. The chain links TRBV7-2 to TRBJ2-4, with D possibly TRBD1 on 5 matching bases. V lost 1 base, J lost 9 bases, and 10 bases lay in between. The CDR3 totals 13 residues. In germline, CDR1 is SGHTA, CDR2 FQGNSA. The CDR3 DNA reads as TGTGCCAGCAGCTTAGGCACAGGAAGCATTCAGTACTTC. Residues: CASSLGTGSIQYF.

This clonotype has only a few counts. For the CDR3, the DNA is TGCAGTGCCAGGGGACAGGTAACCAATCAGCCCCAGCATTTT. Protein sequence: CSARGQVTNQPQHF. V usage is TRBV20-1 and J usage is TRBJ1-5; TRBD1 matches 8 bases. Losses at the gene ends were 6 bases for V and 3 bases for J; bases not matched to a gene: 7. Germline V gene data show CDR1 as DFQATT and CDR2 as SNEGSKA (reference sequence). The CDR3 runs to 14 residues.

V usage is TRBV4-1 and J usage is TRBJ2-7; TRBD2 matches 14 bases. Trimming took 2 bases from V and 6 from J; bases not matched to a gene: 9. This CDR3 has 17 residues. The V gene's germline CDR1 is MGHRA and CDR2 YSYEKL. CDR3 loop: CASSQSTIGLAGGEQYF. Written as DNA, the CDR3 is TGCGCCAGCAGCCAAAGCACTATTGGACTAGCGGGAGGCGAGCAGTACTTC.

There are a few counts of this clonotype. One base away lies a much larger clone, so this may be a sequencing read error. The rearrangement links TRBV20-1 to TRBJ2-1; 7 positions agree with TRBD1. CDR1 is DFQATT, CDR2 SNEGSKA, per germline (reference sequence). The length of the CDR3 is 14 residues. This CDR3 is CSAREGTAYNVQFF. In nucleotides, the CDR3 is TGCAGTGCTAGAGAAGGGACAGCCTACAATGTGCAGTTCTTC.

This clonotype showed up many times. The chain has TRBV5-1 and TRBJ1-1; D not resolved. This CDR3 contains 16 residues. V lost 4 bases, J lost 1 base, and 17 bases lay in between. Per germline, CDR1 SGHRS and CDR2 YFSETQ. This chain's CDR3 is CASSGAAGGGNTEAFF. The CDR3 nucleotides read TGCGCCAGCAGCGGCGCAGCGGGAGGAGGGAACACTGAAGCTTTCTTT.

The chain joins TRBV7-2 to TRBJ1-1; 8 bases fit TRBD1. The V gene end was trimmed by 7 bases and the J gene end by 4 bases; junction bases not matched to a gene: 11. The CDR3 totals 15 residues. CDR1 is SGHTA and CDR2 is FQGNSA in the germline V gene. The CDR3 here is CASNSQGALGTEAFF. The CDR3 coding sequence is TGTGCCAGCAATTCCCAGGGGGCGCTGGGCACTGAAGCTTTCTTT.

This clonotype was seen at least ten times. This chain links TRBV28 with TRBJ1-2; tentative D call: TRBD1 (5 bases). Trimming pared 2 bases from V and 4 bases from J, leaving 17 bases between. The CDR3 runs to 16 residues. CDR1 and CDR2 from the germline V gene are MDHEN and SYDVKM. DNA of the CDR3: TGTGCCAGCAGTTTACGGGGCGTAAGGGGTAGCTATGGCTACACCTTC. Amino acid sequence: CASSLRGVRGSYGYTF.

This clonotype was recorded at least ten times. The chain couples TRBV29-1 to TRBJ1-1; D may be TRBD1 (5 bases). The CDR3 contains 13 residues. Germline V gene sequence: CDR1 SQVTM, CDR2 ANQGSEA. Trimming removed 8 bases from V and 4 bases from J, with 17 bases in between. CDR3 in amino acids: CSIERGGGTEAFF. The CDR3 nucleotides are TGCAGCATCGAAAGGGGAGGCGGCACTGAAGCTTTCTTT.

This clonotype was detected many times. The chain is built from TRBV7-2 and TRBJ2-5, with D perhaps matching TRBD1 (6 bases). This CDR3 is 17 amino acids long. Trimming shortened V by 3 bases and J by 5 bases, and 22 bases separated the two germline ends. Germline V gene data show CDR1 as SGHTA and CDR2 as FQGNSA. As DNA, the CDR3 is TGTGCCAGCAGCTTTCAACCAGACAGGTACCAGGGGGAGACCCAGTACTTC. It yields the protein CASSFQPDRYQGETQYF.

Ten or more counts support this clonotype. The J gene is TRBJ1-6, the V gene TRBV2, with a possible D match to TRBD1 (5 bases). Germline V gives CDR1 SNHLY, CDR2 FYNNEI. The V end lost 2 bases, the J end lost 0 bases, and 8 bases lay between the germline ends. The CDR3 extends over 16 amino acids. CDR3 sequence: CASSERGSSYNSPLHF. The CDR3, as DNA: TGTGCCAGCAGTGAAAGGGGAAGCTCCTATAATTCACCCCTCCACTTT.

As for this clonotype: The junction shows a germline mismatch at one end, possibly a read error. This chain connects TRBV29-1 to TRBJ2-3; 13 bases align to TRBD2. Germline CDR1 and CDR2: SQVTM and ANQGSEA. The CDR3 length is 15 residues. CDR3 sequence (DNA): TGCGGCGTTTCAGGGACTAGCGGGAACGCAGATACGCAGTATTTT. Protein product: CGVSGTSGNADTQYF.

As to this clonotype: This may be a read error: a much more frequent sequence differs by one nucleotide. The V gene is TRBV20-1, the J gene TRBJ2-7; D is possibly TRBD2 (5 bases). Germline CDR1 DFQATT, CDR2 SNEGSKA (reference sequence). CDR3 length: 13 amino acids. Trimming removed 4 bases at V and 7 bases at J, with 17 bases between. The CDR3 sequence: CSATSGKFNEQYF. The CDR3, as DNA: TGCAGTGCTACCAGCGGCAAATTCAATGAGCAGTACTTC.

This clonotype has a count of ten or more. The chain couples TRBV20-1 to TRBJ2-5; 8 nucleotides line up with TRBD2. The CDR3 is 14 residues long. Germline V lookup: CDR1 DFQATT, CDR2 SNEGSKA (reference sequence). Losses at the gene ends were 4 bases for V and 2 bases for J; bases not matched to a gene: 6. The DNA for the CDR3 is TGCAGTGCTACGGGGGGGCCTATTCAAGAGACCCAGTACTTC. As protein: CSATGGPIQETQYF.

The chain uses TRBV12-3 or TRBV12-4 and TRBJ1-1, with D unresolved. The CDR3 sequence is 15 residues long. V dropped 6 bases and J dropped 0 bases, with 14 bases sitting between them. The CDR3 DNA reads as TGTGCCAGCAGCCTGGTTTCGGGTTTGAACACTGAAGCTTTCTTT. It translates to CASSLVSGLNTEAFF.

This clonotype was seen repeatedly, ten times or more. The chain joins TRBV3-1 to TRBJ2-4; maybe TRBD2 (7 bases). V gave up 1 base and J gave up 6 bases, with 16 bases separating them. The germline CDR1 and CDR2 sequences are LGHDT and YNNKEL (reference sequence). CDR3 length: 16 amino acids. The CDR3 spells CASSQGRGGPGNIQYF. In nucleotides, the CDR3 is TGTGCCAGCAGCCAAGGGAGGGGGGGCCCCGGAAACATTCAGTACTTC. The whole variable domain, remainder taken from reference TRBV3-1 and TRBJ2-4, is DTAVSQTPKYLVTQMGNDKSIKCEQNLGHDTMYWYKQDSKKFLKIMFSYNNKELIINETVPNRFSPKSPDKAHLNLHINSLELGDSAVYFCASSQGRGGPGNIQYFGAGTRLSVL.

This clonotype was picked up many times. This chain links TRBV11-2 with TRBJ2-5; 12 bases line up with TRBD2. V shed 3 bases, J shed 5 bases, and the junction held 4 bases outside the gene matches. The germline V gene encodes CDR1 SGHAT and CDR2 FQNNGV. CDR3 size: 15 residues. This CDR3 is CASSLAGLAGETQYF. The CDR3 nucleotides read TGTGCCAGCAGCTTGGCAGGACTAGCGGGGGAGACCCAGTACTTC.

This clonotype showed up just a few times. Just one base apart from a much larger clone, this may be a read error. This chain uses TRBV4-1 with TRBJ2-7; D might be TRBD1 (6 bases). The CDR3 totals 15 residues. CDR1 and CDR2 from the germline V gene are MGHRA and YSYEKL. The CDR3 loop reads CAGSQDRPGVNEQYF. CDR3 in DNA: TGCGCCGGCAGCCAAGATCGCCCAGGGGTCAACGAGCAGTACTTC.

This clonotype was observed a single time. This rearrangement joins TRBV5-1 to TRBJ2-7, with 10 bases identical to TRBD2. The germline V gene has CDR1 SGHRS and CDR2 YFSETQ. V gave up 1 base and J gave up 5 bases; unmatched junction bases: 6. CDR3 length equals 15 residues. The CDR3 nucleotides read TGCGCCAGCAGCTTGTGGTCTAGCGGGAGAAACGAGCAGTACTTC. It is translated as CASSLWSSGRNEQYF.

In this sample, this clonotype turned up many times. V usage is TRBV3-1 and J usage is TRBJ2-5; TRBD1 is a possible D gene (5 bases). Deletions cut 3 bases from V and 8 bases from J, with 10 bases between. The CDR3 runs 12 residues. The germline CDR1 and CDR2 sequences are LGHDT and YNNKEL (reference sequence). The CDR3 DNA is TGTGCCAGCAGCCATTCCCAGGGTACCCAGTACTTC. It yields the protein CASSHSQGTQYF.